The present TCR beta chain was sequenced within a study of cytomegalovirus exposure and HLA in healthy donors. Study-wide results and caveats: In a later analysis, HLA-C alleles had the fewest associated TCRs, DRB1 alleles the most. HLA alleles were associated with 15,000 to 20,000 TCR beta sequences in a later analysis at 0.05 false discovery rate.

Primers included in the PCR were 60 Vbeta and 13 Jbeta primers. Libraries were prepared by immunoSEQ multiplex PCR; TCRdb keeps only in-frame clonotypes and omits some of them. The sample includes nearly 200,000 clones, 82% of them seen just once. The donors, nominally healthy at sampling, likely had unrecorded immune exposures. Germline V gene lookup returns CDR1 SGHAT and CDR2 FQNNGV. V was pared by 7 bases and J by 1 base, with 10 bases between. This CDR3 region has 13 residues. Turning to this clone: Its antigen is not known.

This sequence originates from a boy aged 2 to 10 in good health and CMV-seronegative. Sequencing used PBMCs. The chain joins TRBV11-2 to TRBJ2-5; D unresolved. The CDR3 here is CASNSNPQETQYF. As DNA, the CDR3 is TGTGCCAGCAATAGCAACCCCCAAGAGACCCAGTACTTC.